The T cell receptor (beta chain) under discussion was sequenced for a study of blood T cell repertoires in COVID-19 (dated by TCRdb to between 2020 and 2021). About the full investigation: The collaborator samples originated in the United States, Italy and Spain and spanned the acute and convalescent phases of COVID-19. The prospective study material was composed of cDNA or gDNA derived from T cells, B-cell-depleted T cells, or PBMCs. The dataset comprised deeply sampled blood TCRbeta repertoires from subjects exposed to, actively infected with, or recovered from COVID-19. The repertoires were made available in a free public database intended to serve as a resource for research on the immune response to SARS-CoV-2. Samples were obtained from the ongoing ImmuneRACE study (first 160 participants) and from over 1,000 subjects provided by 6 global collaborators. Sample metadata almost always included a de-identified subject ID, COVID-19 status, age in years and sex. HLA class I and class II types, where available, came from metadata supplied by the sample provider rather than from assay-based typing.

About this clone itself: The target of this receptor is not known. The record has no base qualities; no much larger clone is one base away.

General study outcomes and caveats: Clinical and demographic metadata were provided uncurated, with the amount varying by source and participant.

Collaborating institutions collected whole blood in K2EDTA tubes following their own protocols. Collaborator samples were shipped for TCRbeta analysis as frozen whole blood, isolated PBMCs, or DNA extracted from either sample type. The CDR3 spans 11 residues, from the cysteine through the phenylalanine. CDR3 DNA is the only sequence kept; it has 33 bases, read in frame from the first base. V and J lose 3 bases and 7 bases, and a span of 9 bases separates them. Via the germline V gene (reference sequence), CDR1 is DFQATT and CDR2 SNEGSKA. The immunoSEQ Assay, a bias-controlled multiplex PCR, was used to amplify TCRbeta CDR3 regions from genomic DNA. The authors processed their data as follows. The number of nucleated cells in each sample was estimated by amplification of reference gene primers within the assay. To quantify the absolute abundance of each unique TCRbeta CDR3 rearrangement, sequence reads were collapsed and filtered. Productive Simpson clonality was computed per sample as the square root of Simpson's diversity index over productive rearrangements. In TCRdb, the immuneACCESS table is reduced to in-frame sequences with V and J assigned. These tables do not hold every clone; where another copy was compared, an unresolved V gene accounts for under half, and the others remain unexplained. For V, J and clone size, that table is used; D and trimming come from the DNA. Recorded for this sample are more than 250,000 clones; approximately 87% of them occurred a single time. 8% to 9.5% of the sample comes from the top ten.

The sample comprised peripheral blood. This clonotype was obtained from a human donor in a cohort sampled during active COVID-19. In this chain, TRBV20-1 is recombined with TRBJ2-5; 6 matching bases give a weak D call of TRBD2. DNA sequence: TGCAGTGCTAGTCGGGGAGGGACCCAGTACTTC. The resulting protein is CSASRGGTQYF.